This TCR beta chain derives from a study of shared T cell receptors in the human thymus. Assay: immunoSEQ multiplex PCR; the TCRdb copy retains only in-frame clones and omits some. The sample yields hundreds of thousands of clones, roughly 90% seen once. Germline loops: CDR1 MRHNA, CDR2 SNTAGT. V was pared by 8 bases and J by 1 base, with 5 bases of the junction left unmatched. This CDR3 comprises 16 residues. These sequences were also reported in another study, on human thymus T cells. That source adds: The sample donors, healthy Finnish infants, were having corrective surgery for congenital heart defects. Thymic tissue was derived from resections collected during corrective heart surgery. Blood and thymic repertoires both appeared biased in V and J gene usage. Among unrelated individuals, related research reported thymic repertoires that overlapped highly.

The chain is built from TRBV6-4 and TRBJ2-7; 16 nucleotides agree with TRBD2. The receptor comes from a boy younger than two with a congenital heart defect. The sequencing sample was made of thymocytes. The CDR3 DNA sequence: TGTGCCAGCCCGGGACTAGCGGGAGGGACGTCCTACGAGCAGTACTTC. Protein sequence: CASPGLAGGTSYEQYF.